Listed below are T cell receptor beta chains from one sample, sequenced in a study of shared clonotypes between healthy human individuals. The method was immunoSEQ multiplex PCR; TCRdb's version includes in-frame clones alone and lacks a portion of them. Of hundreds of thousands of clones in the sample, roughly 98% were seen once. The specimen sequenced was naive CD8+ T cells sorted from blood. These receptor sequences come from a man aged 25 to 40 in good health. The CDR3 runs from the conserved cysteine through the conserved F or W. D genes are given only for firm matches. Size tells how often a clone was seen (once, few, many) or the class of an expanded clone, and some rows leave it out.

clone size,D gene,J gene,V gene,CDR3 protein,CDR3 DNA
once,TRBD1,TRBJ2-7,TRBV13,CASSLLLGQGAYEQYF,TGTGCCAGCAGCTTACTTTTGGGACAGGGGGCTTACGAGCAGTACTTC
once,.,TRBJ2-1,TRBV19,CASSIVSHNEQFF,TGTGCCAGTAGTATAGTCTCTCACAATGAGCAGTTCTTC
.,.,TRBJ2-7,TRBV14,CASSQGTGSYEQYF,TGTGCCAGCAGCCAAGGTACGGGATCCTACGAGCAGTACTTC
.,.,TRBJ1-5,TRBV28,CASRSRSNQPQHF,TGTGCCAGCAGGTCTAGAAGCAATCAGCCCCAGCATTTT
.,.,TRBJ2-1,TRBV30,CAWSVQSYNEQFF,TGTGCCTGGAGTGTACAGAGTTACAATGAGCAGTTCTTC
.,.,TRBJ1-2,TRBV14,CASSQDLGGSSYGYTF,TGTGCCAGCAGCCAAGATTTGGGGGGAAGCAGCTATGGCTACACCTTC
.,.,TRBJ2-3,TRBV13,CASSSSRGDTQYF,TGTGCCAGCAGCTCGTCAAGGGGAGATACGCAGTATTTT
.,.,TRBJ1-1,TRBV4-1,CASSPTWGEGTEAFF,TGCGCCAGCAGCCCTACATGGGGCGAGGGCACTGAAGCTTTCTTT
.,.,TRBJ2-7,TRBV25-1,CASSDPSQLGYEQYF,TGTGCCAGCAGTGATCCGAGTCAATTAGGATACGAGCAGTACTTC
once,.,TRBJ2-3,TRBV7-2,CASSLNSDTQYF,TGTGCCAGCAGCTTAAATTCAGATACGCAGTATTTT
.,.,TRBJ1-5,TRBV30,CAWSDGRGQPQHF,TGTGCCTGGAGTGACGGGAGGGGTCAGCCCCAGCATTTT
.,.,TRBJ2-1,TRBV14,CASSQAERQYNEQFF,TGTGCCAGCAGCCAAGCGGAGCGGCAGTACAATGAGCAGTTCTTC
.,.,TRBJ1-3,TRBV30,CAWSGWAGNTPSGNTIYF,TGTGCCTGGAGTGGTTGGGCGGGGAACACTCCCTCTGGAAACACCATATATTTT
.,TRBD1,TRBJ2-7,TRBV7-9,CASSLPGTGGYEQYF,TGTGCCAGCAGCCTCCCCGGGACAGGGGGCTACGAGCAGTACTTC
.,TRBD2,TRBJ2-7,TRBV7-9,CASSPSGLYEQYF,TGTGCCAGCTCCCCTAGCGGACTCTACGAGCAGTACTTC
.,.,TRBJ2-3,TRBV4-1,CASSQEGIHTDTQYF,TGCGCCAGCAGCCAAGAAGGGATCCACACAGATACGCAGTATTTT
.,.,TRBJ2-6,TRBV4-2,CASKSEQGSGANVLTF,TGTGCCAGCAAATCCGAACAGGGCTCTGGGGCCAACGTCCTGACTTTC
.,TRBD2,TRBJ2-7,TRBV9,CASSSGGRGYEQYF,TGTGCCAGCAGCTCCGGCGGGAGGGGTTACGAGCAGTACTTC
.,.,TRBJ2-5,TRBV28,CASSGLSVWETQYF,TGTGCCAGCAGTGGCCTCAGCGTGTGGGAGACCCAGTACTTC
once,TRBD2,TRBJ2-2,TRBV6-5,CASSYGGRSGELFF,TGTGCCAGCAGTTATGGCGGGAGGAGCGGGGAGCTGTTTTTT
.,.,TRBJ1-1,TRBV27,CASSGGLRSTEAFF,TGTGCCAGCAGTGGCGGCTTGCGATCCACTGAAGCTTTCTTT
.,.,TRBJ2-7,TRBV27,CASSLSRAPGGQYF,TGTGCCAGCAGTTTATCACGGGCGCCAGGCGGGCAGTACTTC